Given below is one T cell receptor (beta chain) in context. In germline, CDR1 is SGHDT, CDR2 YYEEEE. There are 13 residues in the CDR3. V lost 0 bases, J lost 5 bases, and 5 bases lay in between. This specimen comes from a study of OX40 agonist ivuxolimab in advanced cancers. Study context: Patients assigned to dose escalation were diagnosed with hepatocellular carcinoma, melanoma, renal cell or head and neck cancer. Three partial responders included one hepatocellular carcinoma patient and two cutaneous melanoma patients.

TCRdb keeps only in-frame clones here, not all; method: immunoSEQ multiplex PCR. There are under 15,000 clones in the sample; 81% occur only once, and over 12% lies in the top ten. Patients were ineligible given autoimmune disease history or systemic immunosuppression. The V and J genes are TRBV5-6 and TRBJ1-4; D unresolved. The sample was CD4+ or CD8+ T cells sorted from blood, taken in a trial of the OX40 agonist ivuxolimab. This clonotype was sampled from an adult with an advanced solid tumor such as melanoma, head and neck, liver or kidney cancer. CDR3 sequence (DNA): TGTGCCAGCAGCTTGGGAGAGAATGAAAAACTGTTTTTT. Its translation: CASSLGENEKLFF.